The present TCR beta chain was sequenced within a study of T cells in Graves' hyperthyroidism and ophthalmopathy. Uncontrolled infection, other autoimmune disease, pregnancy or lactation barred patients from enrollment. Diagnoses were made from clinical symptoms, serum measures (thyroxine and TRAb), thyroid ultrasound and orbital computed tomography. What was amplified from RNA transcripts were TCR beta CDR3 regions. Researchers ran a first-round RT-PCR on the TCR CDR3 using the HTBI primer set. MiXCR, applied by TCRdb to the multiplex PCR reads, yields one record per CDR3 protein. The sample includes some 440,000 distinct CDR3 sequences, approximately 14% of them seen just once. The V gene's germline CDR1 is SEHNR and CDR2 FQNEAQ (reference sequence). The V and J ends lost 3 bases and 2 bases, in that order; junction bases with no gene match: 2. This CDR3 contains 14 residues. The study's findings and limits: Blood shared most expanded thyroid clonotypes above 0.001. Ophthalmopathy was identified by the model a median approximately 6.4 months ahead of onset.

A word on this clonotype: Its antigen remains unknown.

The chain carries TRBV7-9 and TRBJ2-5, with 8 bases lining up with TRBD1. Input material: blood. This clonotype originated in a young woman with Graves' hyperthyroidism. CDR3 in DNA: TGTGCCAGCAGCTTGCAGGGGGCGCAAGAGACCCAGTACTTC. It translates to CASSLQGAQETQYF.